This TCR beta chain was identified during a study of blood T cell repertoires in COVID-19. Original methodology: Amplified reference gene primers provided the basis for estimating nucleated cell counts. Assay used: immunoSEQ multiplex PCR; TCRdb lists only in-frame clones, some missing. The DNA was the basis for D and trimming; V, J and clone size are from that table. The table has roughly 410,000 clones, around 87% seen once. This CDR3 spans 17 amino acids. Seattle cases were enrolled at active infection and followed longitudinally. V and J are TRBV21-1 and TRBJ2-7; TRBD1, the table's D call, was not compared with the DNA. TRBV21-1 is a pseudogene segment. The receptor comes from a woman in her fifties or sixties with COVID-19, enrolled during active disease. The sequencing input was peripheral blood. DNA of the CDR3: TGTGCCAGCAGCGTCCCCCGGGACAGGGGCGTGAGGAACGAGCAGTACTTC. Protein sequence: CASSVPRDRGVRNEQYF.